This is a list of T cell receptor beta chains from one sample in a study of CD8 T cells in Susac syndrome. One entry per CDR3 protein, called by TCRdb with MiXCR from the immunoSEQ multiplex PCR reads. The sample contains under 300,000 distinct CDR3 sequences, 90% to 97% of which appear only once. The sequencing input was CD4+ T cells from PBMCs. Source of these receptors: a human donor with Susac syndrome. Each CDR3 is given with its conserved first and last residue. A D gene is named only where the DNA matches it firmly. Part of the rows lack a size; the others show once, few, many or a class for expanded clones.

clone_size	v_call	j_call	d_call	cdr3_nt	cdr3_aa
NA	TRBV4-1	TRBJ2-3	NA	TGCGCCAGCAGCCAATGGAAGGCGAGCACAGATACGCAGTATTTT	CASSQWKASTDTQYF
NA	TRBV19	TRBJ1-5	TRBD1	TGTGCCAGTACCGTGGGACAGGGAAGGGATCAGCCCCAGCATTTT	CASTVGQGRDQPQHF
NA	TRBV4-1	TRBJ1-1	NA	TGCGCCAGCAGCCAAGATGGGGTTGGCACTGAAGCTTTCTTT	CASSQDGVGTEAFF
NA	TRBV20-1	TRBJ2-3	TRBD2	TGCAGTGCTATCCCACTAGCGGGAGTCACAGATACGCAGTATTTT	CSAIPLAGVTDTQYF
NA	TRBV18	TRBJ1-5	NA	TGTGCCAGCTCACCGGACCAATCAGGGACCCAGCATTTT	CASSPDQSGTQHF
NA	TRBV29-1	TRBJ2-7	TRBD1	TGCAGCGTTCTTAGGGGACAGGGCCTCTACGAGCAGTACTTC	CSVLRGQGLYEQYF
once	TRBV9	TRBJ1-4	NA	TGTGCCAGCAGCGTAGCGGGCGGGACGGCTGAAAAACTGTTTTTT	CASSVAGGTAEKLFF
once	TRBV30	TRBJ1-1	TRBD1	TGTGCCGGGAGACAGGGAAACACTGAAGCTTTCTTT	CAGRQGNTEAFF
NA	TRBV7-9	TRBJ1-2	TRBD1	TGTGCCAGCAGCTCCCTTCAAGGACAGGGTCACTATGGCTACACCTTC	CASSSLQGQGHYGYTF
NA	TRBV7-2	TRBJ2-3	NA	TGTGCCAGCAGCTTAGGCCCTCTCCGCACAGATACGCAGTATTTT	CASSLGPLRTDTQYF
NA	TRBV4-2	TRBJ2-5	TRBD2	TGTGCCAGCAGCCGAACCGGGACTAGCGGGAGAGAAGAGACCCAGTACTTC	CASSRTGTSGREETQYF
NA	TRBV28	TRBJ1-5	TRBD1	TGTGCCAGCAGTATGGGACAGGGGGAGAGGGGCAATCAGCCCCAGCATTTT	CASSMGQGERGNQPQHF
NA	TRBV4-1	TRBJ1-1	NA	TGCGCCAGCAGCCAAGTACAGGCTTATGAAGCTTTCTTT	CASSQVQAYEAFF
NA	TRBV4-1	TRBJ2-7	TRBD2	TGCGCCAGCAGCCAAATCCTCGGGAGGGTTACCTACGAGCAGTACTTC	CASSQILGRVTYEQYF
NA	TRBV3-1	TRBJ2-7	TRBD2	TGTGCCAGCAGCCAAACGGCGGGAGCGACTGGCGAGCAGTACTTC	CASSQTAGATGEQYF
once	TRBV29-1	TRBJ2-5	NA	TGCAGCGTGGGAGTCAGCGCCTTCCAAGAGACCCAGTACTTC	CSVGVSAFQETQYF
NA	TRBV12-3/TRBV12-4	TRBJ2-1	TRBD2	TGTGCCAGCAGGTCAGCGGGAGGGCCTGTTGAGCAGTTCTTC	CASRSAGGPVEQFF
NA	TRBV14	TRBJ2-1	TRBD1	TGTGCCAGCAAGGGACAGGCTACTTACAATGAGCAGTTCTTC	CASKGQATYNEQFF
once	TRBV29-1	TRBJ2-5	TRBD2	TGCAGCGGAGCAGGACTAGCGGGAGCAGAGACCCAGTACTTC	CSGAGLAGAETQYF
once	TRBV5-1	TRBJ1-3	NA	TGCGCCAGCAGCTTGTCCGACAGGACCTCTGGAAACACCATATATTTT	CASSLSDRTSGNTIYF
NA	TRBV6-6	TRBJ2-7	TRBD2	TGTGCCAGCAGTTACGGGGGAGGGAATGCCTACGAGCAGTACTTC	CASSYGGGNAYEQYF
once	TRBV10-3	TRBJ1-1	NA	TGTGCCATCAGTGGCAACCGGGACCTAGAAGCTTTCTTT	CAISGNRDLEAFF
NA	TRBV4-1	TRBJ2-3	NA	TGCGCCAGCACCTCTTTCTTCTCGGCGGATACGCAGTATTTT	CASTSFFSADTQYF
NA	TRBV24-1	TRBJ1-5	NA	TGTGCCACCAGTGATTCTAACTTTGGTCAGCCCCAGCATTTT	CATSDSNFGQPQHF
NA	TRBV3-1	TRBJ2-5	NA	TGTGCCAGCAGCCGAAATCCCTCGACAGCACCACAAGAGACCCAGTACTTC	CASSRNPSTAPQETQYF
NA	TRBV2	TRBJ2-7	NA	TGTGCCAGCAGTGGGACAGCGGTCTCCTACGAGCAGTACTTC	CASSGTAVSYEQYF